This T cell receptor (beta chain) stems from a study of T cells expressing NK-cell markers. TCRdb reanalyzed the 5' RACE reads and collapses them to one entry per CDR3 protein, without DNA. The sample's table shows around 110,000 distinct CDR3 sequences. The CDR3 is made up of 16 amino acids. CDR1 MNHEY and CDR2 SVGAGI come from the germline V gene. The source of this sequence is a woman aged 18 to 75 in good health. The genes are TRBV6-5 and TRBJ2-3; the TCRdb D gene call, TRBD1, has no DNA to confirm it. Sample: blood T cells: a sorted CD56 or NKG2C T cell subset, CD4+ or CD8+ T cells, or bulk PBMC T cells (not recorded which). CDR3: CASSYTGGGASDTQYF.